The 2 T cell receptor beta chains below all came from one sample that was sequenced in a study of cytomegalovirus exposure and HLA in healthy donors. Sequenced by immunoSEQ multiplex PCR; TCRdb stores in-frame clones only, minus some. The data show 200,000 to 300,000 clones, with roughly 91% seen just once and approximately 3.1% held by the top ten. Sequenced: PBMCs. These TCRs come from a woman in her 30s in good health and CMV-seronegative.

The CDR3 is CASSGTGGKTEAFF. CDR3 sequence (DNA): TGTGCCAGCAGCGGAACAGGGGGGAAGACTGAAGCTTTCTTT. This chain links TRBV9 with TRBJ1-1; TRBD1 matches 8 bases. Germline V gene sequence: CDR1 SGDLS, CDR2 YYNGEE. J was trimmed by 5 bases and V by 3 bases; bases with no gene match: 6. CDR3 size: 14 residues.

The chain is built from TRBV6-5 and TRBJ2-7; 7 nucleotides agree with TRBD1. The germline gives CDR1 MNHEY, CDR2 SVGAGI. This CDR3 comprises 14 residues. Trimming took 5 bases from V and 1 from J; bases not matched to a gene: 5. CDR3 sequence reads: CASSLRDSSYEQYF. CDR3 in DNA: TGTGCCAGCAGTCTCCGGGACAGTTCCTACGAGCAGTACTTC.